The next 23 T cell receptor beta chains were all read from a single sample in a study of response to subunit inactivated influenza vaccine. One entry per CDR3 protein results from TCRdb running MiXCR on the RT-PCR reads. The sample consists of over 650,000 distinct CDR3 sequences, less than 20% of them appearing once. The material sequenced was PBMCs from blood, taken 5 days after vaccination. These receptors were obtained from a man in his forties or fifties who received an inactivated influenza vaccine.

The sample holds many counts of this clonotype. The chain combines TRBV5-1 with TRBJ2-3, with TRBD2 matching 12 bases. The CDR3 totals 15 residues. Trimming took 4 bases from V and 5 from J; bases not matched to a gene: 5. In germline, CDR1 is SGHRS, CDR2 YFSETQ. As DNA, the CDR3 is TGCGCCAGCAGCCCTGGGGGACTAGCGGGAGATACGCAGTATTTT. Its protein product is CASSPGGLAGDTQYF.

This clonotype came up a few times. The chain recombines TRBV9 with TRBJ2-2, with a tentative D call TRBD2 (6 bases). The CDR3 extends over 14 amino acids. Germline assignment: CDR1 SGDLS and CDR2 YYNGEE. Trimming cost V 5 bases and J 3 bases, with 11 bases left between them. DNA for the CDR3: TGTGCCAGCAGGGGGCCGGGGGACACCGGGGAGCTGTTTTTT. This codes for CASRGPGDTGELFF. Combining the CDR3 with reference TRBV9 and TRBJ2-2 gives the whole variable domain DSGVTQTPKHLITATGQRVTLRCSPRSGDLSVYWYQQSLDQGLQFLIQYYNGEERAKGNILERFSAQQFPDLHSELNLSSLELGDSALYFCASRGPGDTGELFFGEGSRLTVL.

Concerning this clonotype: It may be a read error: a sequence one base away is much more abundant. The chain couples TRBV12-3 or TRBV12-4 to TRBJ2-5; D gene unclear. The CDR3 runs to 12 residues. The CDR3 sequence: CASSVYQETHYF. CDR3 DNA sequence: TGTGCCAGCAGCGTCTACCAAGAGACCCACTACTTC.

The CDR3 nucleotides read TGTGCCAGCAGTTTATCTTTCGTGGCGGGGCCAGAGACCCAGTACTTC. Translating it yields CASSLSFVAGPETQYF. The chain carries TRBV12-3 or TRBV12-4 and TRBJ2-5; possible D gene TRBD2, 6 bases. V was cut by 2 bases and J by 4 bases, with 17 bases left in between. The CDR3 is 16 residues long.

This clonotype has just a few counts. The chain has TRBV9 and TRBJ2-3, with unresolved D. The CDR3 is 13 residues long. Germline CDR1 reads SGDLS; CDR2 reads YYNGEE. V was pared by 0 bases and J by 0 bases, with 2 bases between. The CDR3 region has the DNA TGTGCCAGCAGCGTAGCCAGCACAGATACGCAGTATTTT. Residues: CASSVASTDTQYF.

The chain couples TRBV20-1 to TRBJ1-4; 8 positions agree with TRBD1. The CDR3 totals 13 residues. Germline CDR1 DFQATT, CDR2 SNEGSKA (reference sequence). The V and J ends lost 5 bases and 8 bases, in that order; junction bases with no gene match: 7. The CDR3 protein is CSAGQGTDEKLFF. CDR3 bases: TGCAGTGCTGGACAGGGAACGGACGAAAAACTGTTTTTT.

This clonotype was counted ten times or more. The rearrangement joins TRBV12-3 or TRBV12-4 to TRBJ1-1; D is unclear. The ends were cut back, 3 bases at V and 2 bases at J, with 7 bases in the middle. The CDR3 loop spans 13 amino acids. CDR3 region: CASSFAFNTEAFF. For the CDR3, the DNA is TGTGCCAGCAGTTTCGCATTCAACACTGAAGCTTTCTTT.

This clonotype showed up just a few times. The J gene is TRBJ2-5, the V gene TRBV12-3 or TRBV12-4; D unclear. With 0 bases removed from V and 7 bases from J, the gap between germline ends came to 9 bases. The CDR3 runs 13 residues. The DNA of the CDR3 is TGTGCCAGCAGTTTAGCCAGCCTCGGGACCCAGTACTTC. Its protein product is CASSLASLGTQYF.

The sample holds a few counts of this clonotype. This chain connects TRBV5-1 to TRBJ2-7, with no clear D. V lost 6 bases to trimming and J lost 4 bases, with 8 bases between them. CDR3 size: 11 residues. Germline loops: CDR1 SGHRS, CDR2 YFSETQ. CDR3 DNA: TGCGCCAGCAAGAATGAGTACGAGCAGTACTTC. Translation gives CASKNEYEQYF.

This chain connects TRBV15 to TRBJ2-2; the D is unclear. Per germline, CDR1 LNHNV and CDR2 YYDKDF (reference sequence). Between the trimmed V and J ends, which lost 0 bases and 8 bases, there was a span of 10 bases. The CDR3 sequence is 14 residues long. CDR3 region: CATSRDSGLGELFF. DNA for the CDR3: TGTGCCACCAGCAGAGATTCGGGTCTGGGGGAGCTGTTTTTT.

This clonotype was seen at least ten times. This sequence joins TRBV3-2 and TRBJ2-1; TRBD2 is taken as the D call from the table, unchecked against the DNA. TRBV3-2 is shown as a pseudogene. The CDR3 is 19 residues long. CDR3 coding DNA: TGTGCCTTCAGTTCAGGGACTAGCGGGAGGGCCAGGTCCTACAATGAGCAGTTCTTC. This translates into CAFSSGTSGRARSYNEQFF.

This clonotype was seen more than once but under ten times. The rearrangement uses TRBV14 and TRBJ2-1; no clear D. The germline V and J ends were trimmed by 3 bases and 7 bases, with 7 bases remaining between them. The CDR3 contains 12 residues. Per germline, CDR1 SGHDN and CDR2 FVKESK. The CDR3 reads CASSHRLNEQFF. The DNA for the CDR3 is TGTGCCAGCAGCCATCGTTTGAATGAGCAGTTCTTC.

V is TRBV4-3 and J is TRBJ1-4, with D uncertain. The CDR3 has 14 amino acids. Trimming shortened V by 0 bases and J by 10 bases, and 12 bases separated the two germline ends. Looked up from germline, CDR1 is LGHNA and CDR2 is YSLEER. The CDR3 sequence: CASSQDLRRGKLFF. In nucleotides, the CDR3 is TGCGCCAGCAGCCAAGATTTAAGGCGGGGAAAACTGTTTTTT.

In regard to this clonotype: One end of the junction varies from germline; a read error may be responsible. J is TRBJ2-1 and V is TRBV4-1; the D gene could be TRBD1 or TRBD2 (5 bases each). Germline CDR1 is MGHRA and CDR2 is YSYEKL. CDR3 length equals 16 residues. The CDR3 protein is CASSQVPSGEDKEQFF. CDR3 DNA: TGTGCCAGCAGCCAAGTCCCCAGCGGAGAGGACAAGGAGCAGTTCTTC.

In this sample, this clonotype turned up a few times. V usage is TRBV3-1 and J usage is TRBJ1-4; tentative D call: TRBD1 (5 bases). Trimming stripped 4 bases from V and 10 bases from J, with 25 bases between. The CDR3 consists of 17 residues. Germline V gene lookup returns CDR1 LGHDT and CDR2 YNNKEL (reference sequence). This CDR3 is CASSPDPGRGRSGKLFF. The CDR3 coding sequence is TGTGCCAGCAGCCCCGACCCCGGACGGGGCCGAAGTGGAAAACTGTTTTTT.

This clonotype was seen many times. The chain has TRBV12-3 or TRBV12-4 and TRBJ2-5; 9 nucleotides agree with TRBD1. The V segment lost 6 bases and the J segment 5 bases; nucleotides outside the gene matches: 10. The CDR3 loop spans 15 amino acids. CDR3 loop: CASRRGTGNGETQYF. The CDR3 DNA follows: TGTGCCAGCAGACGAGGGACAGGGAATGGTGAGACCCAGTACTTC.

This clonotype was observed at least ten times. V is TRBV30 and J is TRBJ2-1; tentative D call: TRBD1 (6 bases). The V end lost 1 base, the J end lost 7 bases, and 8 bases lay between the germline ends. CDR3 length: 12 amino acids. Germline CDR1 and CDR2: GTSNPN and SVGIG (reference sequence). For the CDR3, the DNA is TGTGCCTGGAGTGACAGGGATAATGAGCAGTTCTTC. It translates to CAWSDRDNEQFF.

This clonotype has a handful of counts. The chain employs TRBV29-1 and TRBJ2-7; possibly TRBD1 or TRBD2 for D (5 bases each). This CDR3 has 13 amino acids. Deletions cut 7 bases from V and 2 bases from J, with 15 bases between. The germline CDR1 and CDR2 sequences are SQVTM and ANQGSEA. In nucleotides, the CDR3 is TGCAGCGGATCCCGGGACGGTACCTACGAGCAGTACTTC. It encodes CSGSRDGTYEQYF.

The V gene is TRBV27, the J gene TRBJ1-1; 9 bases are a match to TRBD1. With V trimmed by 8 bases and J by 1 base, 5 bases remained unmatched. CDR1 MNHEY and CDR2 SMNVEV come from the germline V gene (reference sequence). The CDR3 sequence is 14 residues long. This CDR3 is CASGTGWGNTEAFF. In DNA, the CDR3 is TGTGCCAGCGGGACAGGGTGGGGGAACACTGAAGCTTTCTTT.

The sample holds a few counts of this clonotype. The V and J genes are TRBV7-6 and TRBJ2-5; D is uncertain. Trimming took off 2 bases at V and 4 bases at J, with 11 bases between the two ends. The CDR3 has 14 residues. Germline lookup yields CDR1 SGHVS and CDR2 FNYEAQ. The CDR3 coding sequence is TGTGCCAGCAGCTTAAACGGAGAGCGAGAGACCCAGTACTTC. Protein sequence: CASSLNGERETQYF.

This clonotype showed up just a few times. This chain joins TRBV7-2 and TRBJ2-7; D perhaps matches TRBD1 (5 bases). This CDR3 is 15 amino acids long. Germline assignment: CDR1 SGHTA and CDR2 FQGNSA. Trimming stripped 1 base from V and 3 bases from J, with 13 bases between. The DNA for the CDR3 is TGTGCCAGCAGCTTAGGGCAGGGATTTTACTACGAGCAGTACTTC. This codes for CASSLGQGFYYEQYF.

Only a few counts were recorded for this clonotype. The genes are TRBV30 and TRBJ2-1; 9 bases align to TRBD2. The CDR3 length is 14 residues. Germline-derived CDR1 and CDR2 are GTSNPN and SVGIG (reference sequence). The V gene end was trimmed by 0 bases and the J gene end by 8 bases; junction bases not matched to a gene: 5. The CDR3 region is CAWSVAAGGDEQFF. CDR3 coding DNA: TGTGCCTGGAGTGTGGCAGCGGGAGGTGATGAGCAGTTCTTC.

This rearrangement joins TRBV4-2 to TRBJ2-1; 12 nucleotides match TRBD2. The CDR3 loop spans 20 amino acids. Trimming removed 6 bases from V and 0 bases from J; junction bases left unmatched: 15. In germline, CDR1 is LGHNA, CDR2 YNFKEQ. The CDR3 DNA reads as TGTGCCAGCAGACTCCGACTAGCGGGGGCCCTACAGAGCTCCTACAATGAGCAGTTCTTC. Protein: CASRLRLAGALQSSYNEQFF.